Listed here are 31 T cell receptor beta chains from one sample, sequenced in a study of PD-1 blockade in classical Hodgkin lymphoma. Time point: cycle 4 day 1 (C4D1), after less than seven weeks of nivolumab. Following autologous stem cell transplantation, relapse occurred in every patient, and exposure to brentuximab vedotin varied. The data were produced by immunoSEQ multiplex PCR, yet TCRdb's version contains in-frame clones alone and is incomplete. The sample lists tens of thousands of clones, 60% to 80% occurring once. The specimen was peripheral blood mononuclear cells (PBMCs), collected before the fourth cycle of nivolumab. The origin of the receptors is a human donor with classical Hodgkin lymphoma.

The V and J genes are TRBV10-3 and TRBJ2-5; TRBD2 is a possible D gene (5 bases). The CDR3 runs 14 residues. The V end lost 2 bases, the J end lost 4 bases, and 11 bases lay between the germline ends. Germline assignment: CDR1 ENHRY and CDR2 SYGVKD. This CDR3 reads CAISEGRTRETQYF. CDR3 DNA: TGTGCCATCAGTGAGGGGAGAACTCGAGAGACCCAGTACTTC.

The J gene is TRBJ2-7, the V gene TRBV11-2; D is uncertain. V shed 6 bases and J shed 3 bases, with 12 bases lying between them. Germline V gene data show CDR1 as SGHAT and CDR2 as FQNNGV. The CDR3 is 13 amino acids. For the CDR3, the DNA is TGTGCCAGCAGTCGTGGGTCGATCTACGAGCAGTACTTC. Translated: CASSRGSIYEQYF.

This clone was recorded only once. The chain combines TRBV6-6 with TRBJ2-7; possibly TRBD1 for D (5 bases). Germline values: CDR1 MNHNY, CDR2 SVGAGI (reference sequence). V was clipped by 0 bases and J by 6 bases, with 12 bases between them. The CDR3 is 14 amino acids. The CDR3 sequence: CASSYSRATREQYF. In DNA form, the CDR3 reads TGTGCCAGCAGTTACTCCAGGGCCACGCGCGAGCAGTACTTC.

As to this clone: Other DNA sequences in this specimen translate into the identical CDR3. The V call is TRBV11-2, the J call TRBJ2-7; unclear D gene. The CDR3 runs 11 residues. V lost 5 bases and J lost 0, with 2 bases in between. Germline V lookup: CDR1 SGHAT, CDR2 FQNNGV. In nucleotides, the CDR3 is TGTGCCAGCAGCACCTCCTACGAGCAGTACTTC. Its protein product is CASSTSYEQYF.

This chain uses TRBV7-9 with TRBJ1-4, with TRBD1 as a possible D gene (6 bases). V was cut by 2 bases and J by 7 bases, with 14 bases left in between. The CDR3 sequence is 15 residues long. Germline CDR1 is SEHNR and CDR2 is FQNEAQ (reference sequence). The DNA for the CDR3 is TGTGCCAGCAGCTTATCGGGGGCGAAGACTGAAAAACTGTTTTTT. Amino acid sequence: CASSLSGAKTEKLFF.

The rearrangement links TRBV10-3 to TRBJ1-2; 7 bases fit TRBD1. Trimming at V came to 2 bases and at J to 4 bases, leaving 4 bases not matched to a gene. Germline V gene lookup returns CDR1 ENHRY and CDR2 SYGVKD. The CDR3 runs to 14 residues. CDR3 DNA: TGTGCCATCAGTGAGACAGGGGTCCTCTATGGCTACACCTTC. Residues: CAISETGVLYGYTF.

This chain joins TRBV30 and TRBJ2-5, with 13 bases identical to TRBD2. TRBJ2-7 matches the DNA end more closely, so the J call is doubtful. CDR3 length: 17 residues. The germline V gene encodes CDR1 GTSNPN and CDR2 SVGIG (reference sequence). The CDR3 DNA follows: TGTGCCTGGAGTTCAGGGACTAGCGGGGCCTTTTCCTACGAGCAGTACTTC. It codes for CAWSSGTSGAFSYEQYF.

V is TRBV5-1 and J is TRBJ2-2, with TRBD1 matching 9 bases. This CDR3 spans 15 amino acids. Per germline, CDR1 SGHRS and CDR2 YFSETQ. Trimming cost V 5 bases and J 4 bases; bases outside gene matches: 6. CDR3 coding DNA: TGCGCCAGCAGTTCACAGGGGGCAAGCACCGGGGAGCTGTTTTTT. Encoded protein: CASSSQGASTGELFF.

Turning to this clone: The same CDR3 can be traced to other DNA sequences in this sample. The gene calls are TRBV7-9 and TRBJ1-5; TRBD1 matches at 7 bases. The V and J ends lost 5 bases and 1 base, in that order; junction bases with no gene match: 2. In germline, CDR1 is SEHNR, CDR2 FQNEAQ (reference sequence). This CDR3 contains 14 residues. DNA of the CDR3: TGTGCCAGCAGCCCGACAGGGAGCAATCAGCCCCAGCATTTT. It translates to CASSPTGSNQPQHF.

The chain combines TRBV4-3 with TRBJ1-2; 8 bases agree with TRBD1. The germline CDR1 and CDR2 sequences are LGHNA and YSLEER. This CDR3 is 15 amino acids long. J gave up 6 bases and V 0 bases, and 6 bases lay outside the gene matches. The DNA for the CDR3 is TGCGCCAGCAGCCAAGAACACGGGACAGGAAATGGCTACACCTTC. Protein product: CASSQEHGTGNGYTF.

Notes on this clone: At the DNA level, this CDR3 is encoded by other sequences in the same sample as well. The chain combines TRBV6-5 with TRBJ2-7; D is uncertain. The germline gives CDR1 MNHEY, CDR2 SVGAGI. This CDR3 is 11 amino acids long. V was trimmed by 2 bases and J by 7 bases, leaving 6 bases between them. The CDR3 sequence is CASSYGVEQYF. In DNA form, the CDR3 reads TGTGCCAGCAGTTACGGAGTGGAGCAGTACTTC.

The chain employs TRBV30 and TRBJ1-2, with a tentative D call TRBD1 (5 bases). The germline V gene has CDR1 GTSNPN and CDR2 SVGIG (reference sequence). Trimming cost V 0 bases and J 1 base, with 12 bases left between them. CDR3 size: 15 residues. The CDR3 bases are TGTGCCTGGAGTGTACCGGGGGGTGTTAACTATGGCTACACCTTC. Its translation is CAWSVPGGVNYGYTF.

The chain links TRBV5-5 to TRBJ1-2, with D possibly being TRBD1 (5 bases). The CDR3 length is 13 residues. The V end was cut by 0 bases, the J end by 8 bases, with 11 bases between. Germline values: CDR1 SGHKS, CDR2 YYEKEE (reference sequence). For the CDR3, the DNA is TGTGCCAGCAGCTTGGGACAGAGGGTGGGCTACACCTTC. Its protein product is CASSLGQRVGYTF.

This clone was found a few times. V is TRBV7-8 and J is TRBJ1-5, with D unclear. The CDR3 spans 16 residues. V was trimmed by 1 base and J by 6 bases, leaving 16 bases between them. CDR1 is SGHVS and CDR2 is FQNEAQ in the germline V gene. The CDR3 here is CASSLGPLAAPQPQHF. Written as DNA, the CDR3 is TGTGCCAGCAGCTTAGGCCCACTGGCAGCTCCTCAGCCCCAGCATTTT.

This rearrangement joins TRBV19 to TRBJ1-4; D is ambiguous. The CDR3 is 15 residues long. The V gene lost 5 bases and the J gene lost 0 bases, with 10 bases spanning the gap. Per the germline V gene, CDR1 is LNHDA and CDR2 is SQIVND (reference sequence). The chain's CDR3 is CASSWSFATNEKLFF. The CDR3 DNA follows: TGTGCCAGTAGTTGGTCCTTTGCAACTAATGAAAAACTGTTTTTT.

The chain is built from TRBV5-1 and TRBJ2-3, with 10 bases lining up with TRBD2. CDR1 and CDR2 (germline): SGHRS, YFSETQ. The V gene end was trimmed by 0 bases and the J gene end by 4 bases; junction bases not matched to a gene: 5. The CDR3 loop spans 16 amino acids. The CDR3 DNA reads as TGCGCCAGCAGCTTGGATCGAGCGGGAGGGGCAGATACGCAGTATTTT. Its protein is CASSLDRAGGADTQYF.

The CDR3: CGSGNTGELFF. CDR3 sequence (DNA): TGTGGTAGCGGAAACACCGGGGAGCTGTTTTTT. The chain carries TRBV2 and TRBJ2-2, with TRBD2 as a possible D gene (6 bases). There are 11 residues in the CDR3. CDR1 is SNHLY, CDR2 FYNNEI, per germline.

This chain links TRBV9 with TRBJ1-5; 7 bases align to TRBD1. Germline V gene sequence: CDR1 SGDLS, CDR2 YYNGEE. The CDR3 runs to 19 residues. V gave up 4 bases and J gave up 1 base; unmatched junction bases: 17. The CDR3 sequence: CASSPREGRGSTSNQPQHF. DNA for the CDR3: TGTGCCAGCAGCCCCCGAGAGGGCAGGGGGTCCACGAGCAATCAGCCCCAGCATTTT.

As DNA, the CDR3 is TGTGCTAGTGGCCCCCTATTGCCATGGGGGGGGGTAGACACTGAAGCTTTCTTT. Its protein product is CASGPLLPWGGVDTEAFF. The chain combines TRBV12-5 with TRBJ1-1; D might be TRBD1 (5 bases). Trimming took off 6 bases at V and 3 bases at J, with 26 bases between the two ends. Germline CDR1 and CDR2: LGHNT and FRNRAP. This CDR3 has 18 amino acids.

CDR3 loop: CASSVQSGTDTQYF. Written as DNA, the CDR3 is TGTGCCAGCAGCGTACAGAGCGGCACAGATACGCAGTATTTT. The rearrangement joins TRBV9 to TRBJ2-3; D call uncertain. The CDR3 covers 14 residues. The ends were cut back, 1 base at V and 1 base at J, with 7 bases in the middle. Germline CDR1 SGDLS, CDR2 YYNGEE.

The CDR3 nucleotides are TGTGCCAGCTCACCACCGCAAAACACTGAAGCTTTCTTT. Translating gives CASSPPQNTEAFF. This chain connects TRBV18 to TRBJ1-1; the D is unclear. The CDR3 spans 13 residues. Germline V lookup: CDR1 KGHSH, CDR2 LQKENI. Trimming stripped 0 bases from V and 2 bases from J, with 4 bases between.

The CDR3 region has the DNA TGTGCCAGCAGTTACTCGAACAGTCAAGAGACCCAGTACTTC. This translates into CASSYSNSQETQYF. The chain recombines TRBV6-5 with TRBJ2-5; no clear D. V was cut by 0 bases and J by 2 bases, with 7 bases left in between. CDR1 and CDR2 (germline): MNHEY, SVGAGI. CDR3 length: 14 amino acids.

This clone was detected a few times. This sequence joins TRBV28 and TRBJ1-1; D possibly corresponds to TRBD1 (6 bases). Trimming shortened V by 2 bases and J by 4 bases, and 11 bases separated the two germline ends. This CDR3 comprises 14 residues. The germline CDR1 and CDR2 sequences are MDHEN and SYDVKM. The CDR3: CASSLTGPSTEAFF. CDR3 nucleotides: TGTGCCAGCAGTTTAACAGGGCCGAGCACTGAAGCTTTCTTT.

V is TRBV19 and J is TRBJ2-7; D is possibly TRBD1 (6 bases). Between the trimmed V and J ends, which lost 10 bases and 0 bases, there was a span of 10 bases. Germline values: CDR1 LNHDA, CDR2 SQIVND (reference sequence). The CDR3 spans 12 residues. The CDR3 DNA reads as TGTGCCACCCAGGGGAGCTCCTACGAGCAGTACTTC. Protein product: CATQGSSYEQYF.

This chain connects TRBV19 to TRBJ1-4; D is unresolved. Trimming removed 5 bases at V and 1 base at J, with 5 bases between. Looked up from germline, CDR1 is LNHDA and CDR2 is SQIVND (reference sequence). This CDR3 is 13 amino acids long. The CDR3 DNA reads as TGTGCCAGTAGTGCAAGAACTAATGAAAAACTGTTTTTT. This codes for CASSARTNEKLFF. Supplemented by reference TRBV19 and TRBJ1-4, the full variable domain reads DGGITQSPKYLFRKEGQNVTLSCEQNLNHDAMYWYRQDPGQGLRLIYYSQIVNDFQKGDIAEGYSVSREKKESFPLTVTSAQKNPTAFYLCASSARTNEKLFFGSGTQLSVL.

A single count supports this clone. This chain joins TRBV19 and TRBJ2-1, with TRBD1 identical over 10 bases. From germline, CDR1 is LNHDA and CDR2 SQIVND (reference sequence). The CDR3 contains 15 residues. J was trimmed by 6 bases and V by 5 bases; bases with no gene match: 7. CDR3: CASSETGGIFNEQFF. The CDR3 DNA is TGTGCCAGTAGTGAGACAGGGGGCATATTCAATGAGCAGTTCTTC.

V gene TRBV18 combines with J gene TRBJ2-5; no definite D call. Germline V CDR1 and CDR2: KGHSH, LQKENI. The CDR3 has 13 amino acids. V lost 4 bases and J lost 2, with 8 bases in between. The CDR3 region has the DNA TGTGCCAGCTCACAAGAGTATCAAGAGACCCAGTACTTC. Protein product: CASSQEYQETQYF.

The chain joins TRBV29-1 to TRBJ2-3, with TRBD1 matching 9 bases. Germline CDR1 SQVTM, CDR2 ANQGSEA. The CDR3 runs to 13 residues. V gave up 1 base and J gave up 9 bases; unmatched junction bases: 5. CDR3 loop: CSVEGMGTGTQYF. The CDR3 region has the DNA TGCAGCGTTGAAGGGATGGGGACAGGGACGCAGTATTTT.

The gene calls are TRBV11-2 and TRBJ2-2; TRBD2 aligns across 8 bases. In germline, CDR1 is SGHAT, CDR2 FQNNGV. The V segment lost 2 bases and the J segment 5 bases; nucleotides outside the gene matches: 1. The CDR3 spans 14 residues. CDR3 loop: CASSLLAGTGELFF. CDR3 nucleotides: TGTGCCAGCAGCTTATTAGCGGGAACCGGGGAGCTGTTTTTT.

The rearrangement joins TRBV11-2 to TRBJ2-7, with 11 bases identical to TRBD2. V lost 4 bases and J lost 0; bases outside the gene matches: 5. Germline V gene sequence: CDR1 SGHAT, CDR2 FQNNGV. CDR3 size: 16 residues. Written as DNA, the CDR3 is TGTGCCAGCAGCTATCTTACTAGCGGGAGCTCCTACGAGCAGTACTTC. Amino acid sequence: CASSYLTSGSSYEQYF.

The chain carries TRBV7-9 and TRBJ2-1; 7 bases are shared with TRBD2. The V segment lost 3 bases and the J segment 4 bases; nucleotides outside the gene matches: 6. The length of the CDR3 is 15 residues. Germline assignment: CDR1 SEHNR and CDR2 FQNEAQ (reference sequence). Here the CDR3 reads CASSFSLAEYNEQFF. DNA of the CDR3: TGTGCCAGCAGCTTTTCGCTAGCGGAGTACAATGAGCAGTTCTTC.